This T cell receptor beta chain was retrieved from a study of blood T cell repertoires in COVID-19. Study summary: Both acute and convalescent COVID-19 samples were obtained from the United States, Italy and Spain. PBMCs, B-cell-depleted T cells, or T cells provided the cDNA or gDNA that made up the material.

V lost 2 bases and J 1 base, leaving 5 bases between the germline ends. Germline V gives CDR1 GTSNPN, CDR2 SVGIG (reference sequence). CDR3 size: 13 residues. As handled by the study authors: How many nucleated cells were present was estimated from reference gene primer amplification. TCRdb's table, derived via immunoSEQ multiplex PCR, lists solely in-frame clones and lacks some. V and J calls and clone size are given by that table; D and trimming were obtained from the DNA. The data show 200,000 to 300,000 clones, 75% to 85% seen once. Allocation to cohorts depended on clinical history reported by the participants.

The sequencing sample was made of PBMCs or T cells enriched from blood (not recorded which). The chain employs TRBV30 and TRBJ2-2; unclear D gene. The receptor was derived from a woman aged 45-65 years with acute COVID-19. CDR3 nucleotides: TGTGCCTGGAGTCCCCAGAACACCGGGGAGCTGTTTTTT. This translates into CAWSPQNTGELFF.